Listed here are 20 T cell receptor beta chains from one sample, sequenced in a study of T cell changes during pregnancy in multiple sclerosis. Clones were sequenced by immunoSEQ multiplex PCR, and TCRdb holds only the in-frame ones, with some missing. The sample records some 40,000 clones, around 93% being singletons. The input for sequencing was CD4+ T cells from peripheral blood mononuclear cells, taken after pregnancy. The origin of the receptors is a female donor with multiple sclerosis, enrolled in a pregnancy study.

Here the CDR3 reads CASSQGDVQGEGTQYF. The DNA of the CDR3 is TGTGCCAGCAGCCAAGGGGATGTGCAGGGTGAAGGGACCCAGTACTTC. V is TRBV4-2 and J is TRBJ2-5; D may be TRBD1 (5 bases). Trimming stripped 1 base from V and 7 bases from J, with 19 bases between. Germline V gene data show CDR1 as LGHNA and CDR2 as YNFKEQ. This CDR3 is built from 16 residues.

The J gene is TRBJ1-2, the V gene TRBV7-9, with 9 bases identical to TRBD1. V was pared by 3 bases and J by 8 bases, with 10 bases of the junction left unmatched. The germline CDR1 and CDR2 sequences are SEHNR and FQNEAQ (reference sequence). This CDR3 comprises 15 residues. The CDR3 region has the DNA TGTGCCAGCAGCTTTCAGGAGGGACAGGGCTACGGCTACACCTTC. It yields the protein CASSFQEGQGYGYTF.

The V and J genes are TRBV4-1 and TRBJ2-3; 13 bases map to TRBD2. V shed 4 bases and J 1 base; nucleotides not matched to a gene: 2. This CDR3 contains 16 residues. Germline V lookup: CDR1 MGHRA, CDR2 YSYEKL. The CDR3, as DNA: TGCGCCAGCAGCCCGGGGACTAGCGGGGGCACAGATACGCAGTATTTT. Translated, it gives CASSPGTSGGTDTQYF.

The chain recombines TRBV9 with TRBJ1-5, with 7 bases that match TRBD1. Germline V lookup: CDR1 SGDLS, CDR2 YYNGEE. With 0 bases clipped from V and 5 bases from J, the junction kept 5 bases outside the gene matches. The CDR3 length is 15 residues. The CDR3 bases are TGTGCCAGCAGCGTAGAGGGGGCGTTGGATCAGCCCCAGCATTTT. Protein sequence: CASSVEGALDQPQHF.

This chain joins TRBV11-2 and TRBJ1-2; D is unclear. The germline V gene encodes CDR1 SGHAT and CDR2 FQNNGV. Trimming took 5 bases from V and 3 from J, leaving 16 bases between them. The length of the CDR3 is 15 residues. The CDR3 spells CASSPAGEGYYGYTF. The CDR3 bases are TGTGCCAGCAGCCCCGCCGGGGAGGGCTACTATGGCTACACCTTC.

The rearrangement uses TRBV11-2 and TRBJ1-1; 10 positions match TRBD1. Germline V gene lookup returns CDR1 SGHAT and CDR2 FQNNGV. The CDR3 totals 18 residues. With V trimmed by 5 bases and J by 0 bases, 12 bases remained unmatched. The chain's CDR3 is CASSAHPGQGTMNTEAFF. In DNA, the CDR3 is TGTGCCAGCAGCGCACACCCGGGACAGGGGACTATGAACACTGAAGCTTTCTTT.

This chain joins TRBV25-1 and TRBJ1-3; D not resolved. The CDR3 runs to 15 residues. The V gene's germline CDR1 is MGHDK and CDR2 SYGVNS. V dropped 7 bases and J dropped 1 base, with 14 bases sitting between them. The CDR3 DNA is TGTGCCAGCACCCCCACCCCGGGGTCTGGAAACACCATATATTTT. This sequence encodes CASTPTPGSGNTIYF.

The chain has TRBV11-2 and TRBJ1-1; D not resolved. Trimming left V 7 bases short and J 7 bases short, with 19 bases between. The CDR3 loop spans 14 amino acids. Germline CDR1 and CDR2: SGHAT and FQNNGV. As DNA, the CDR3 is TGTGCCAGCACCCCCGGGGTTTGGGGTGGTGAAGCTTTCTTT. Encoded protein: CASTPGVWGGEAFF.

This chain joins TRBV7-8 and TRBJ1-2, with TRBD1 identical over 7 bases. This CDR3 is built from 17 residues. Germline loops: CDR1 SGHVS, CDR2 FQNEAQ. V shed 2 bases and J 1 base; nucleotides not matched to a gene: 10. The CDR3 loop is CASSLRTGNIFNYGYTF. The DNA for the CDR3 is TGTGCCAGCAGCTTACGGACAGGAAATATCTTTAACTATGGCTACACCTTC.

The chain carries TRBV7-3 and TRBJ1-2, with TRBD1 matching over 8 bases. This CDR3 has 13 amino acids. Looked up from germline, CDR1 is SGHTA and CDR2 is FQGTGA. V trimming: 2 bases; J trimming: 8 bases; junction bases outside the gene matches: 4. CDR3 amino acids: CASSLQGAGGYTF. For the CDR3, the DNA is TGTGCCAGCAGCTTACAGGGGGCAGGAGGCTACACCTTC.

This chain joins TRBV9 and TRBJ2-5; D unclear. The V end lost 1 base, the J end lost 5 bases, and 9 bases lay between the germline ends. The CDR3 has 13 amino acids. Germline-derived CDR1 and CDR2 are SGDLS and YYNGEE. The DNA of the CDR3 is TGTGCCAGCAGCGTACACGGTTCGGAGACCCAGTACTTC. It yields the protein CASSVHGSETQYF.

The chain couples TRBV5-4 to TRBJ2-3; the match to TRBD2 covers 7 bases. J gave up 0 bases and V 1 base, and 5 bases lay outside the gene matches. The germline CDR1 and CDR2 sequences are SGHNT and YYREEE (reference sequence). The CDR3 loop spans 16 amino acids. CDR3 residues: CASSLRVSGSTDTQYF. For the CDR3, the DNA is TGTGCCAGCAGCTTGAGGGTTAGCGGGAGCACAGATACGCAGTATTTT.

This rearrangement joins TRBV7-2 to TRBJ1-6; D remains ambiguous. The CDR3 sequence is 16 residues long. V dropped 3 bases and J dropped 0 bases, with 9 bases sitting between them. Germline V gene lookup returns CDR1 SGHTA and CDR2 FQGNSA. Here the CDR3 DNA reads TGTGCCAGCAGCTTTTTAGGGAGCTCCTATAATTCACCCCTCCACTTT. As protein: CASSFLGSSYNSPLHF. The full variable domain, its missing parts supplied by reference TRBV7-2 and TRBJ1-6, is GAGVSQSPSNKVTEKGKDVELRCDPISGHTALYWYRQSLGQGLEFLIYFQGNSAPDKSGLPSDRFSAERTGGSVSTLTIQRTQQEDSAVYLCASSFLGSSYNSPLHFGNGTRLTVT.

The genes are TRBV10-3 and TRBJ1-2; 9 bases map to TRBD1. This CDR3 is 18 amino acids long. V was clipped by 4 bases and J by 2 bases; unmatched bases: 14. The germline gives CDR1 ENHRY, CDR2 SYGVKD. CDR3 nucleotide sequence: TGTGCCATCAGTGGGGGTAGACCTCAGACAGGGGGGAACTATGGCTACACCTTC. This codes for CAISGGRPQTGGNYGYTF.

The rearrangement uses TRBV5-5 and TRBJ1-1, with D maybe TRBD1 (6 bases). V was shortened by 3 bases and J by 4 bases, with 10 bases between the two germline ends. The CDR3 is 13 residues long. The V gene's germline CDR1 is SGHKS and CDR2 YYEKEE (reference sequence). The CDR3 reads CASSSTGGTEAFF. The CDR3 DNA reads as TGTGCCAGCAGCTCGACAGGCGGCACTGAAGCTTTCTTT.

The V call is TRBV5-1, the J call TRBJ1-1; D might be TRBD1 (5 bases). This CDR3 region has 13 residues. V was trimmed by 1 base and J by 1 base, leaving 5 bases between them. CDR1 SGHRS and CDR2 YFSETQ come from the germline V gene. The CDR3 spells CASSLQGNTEAFF. The CDR3 DNA reads as TGCGCCAGCAGCTTGCAGGGGAACACTGAAGCTTTCTTT.

The chain uses TRBV27 and TRBJ1-1; the D gene is possibly TRBD1 (6 bases). The CDR3 contains 13 residues. Germline CDR1 MNHEY, CDR2 SMNVEV (reference sequence). V lost 5 bases, J lost 6 bases, and 13 bases lay in between. CDR3: CASSPNRVAEAFF. In nucleotides, the CDR3 is TGTGCCAGCAGTCCCAACAGGGTCGCTGAAGCTTTCTTT.

V is TRBV10-3 and J is TRBJ1-2; 7 bases fit TRBD1. The J segment lost 4 bases and the V segment lost 3 bases, leaving 5 bases of the junction unmatched. The length of the CDR3 is 14 residues. Germline V lookup: CDR1 ENHRY, CDR2 SYGVKD. The CDR3 spells CAISDMGQSYGYTF. CDR3 sequence (DNA): TGTGCCATCAGTGACATGGGACAGAGCTATGGCTACACCTTC.

The V gene is TRBV5-6, the J gene TRBJ2-5, with 9 bases aligning to TRBD1. CDR1 and CDR2 (germline): SGHDT, YYEEEE. This CDR3 is built from 16 residues. With 0 bases clipped from V and 5 bases from J, the junction kept 8 bases outside the gene matches. The CDR3 DNA follows: TGTGCCAGCAGCTTGGAGGGGGACAGGGTAGGGGAGACCCAGTACTTC. Amino acids: CASSLEGDRVGETQYF. Using reference TRBV5-6 and TRBJ2-5 for the parts outside the CDR3, the full variable domain is DAGVTQSPTHLIKTRGQQVTLRCSPKSGHDTVSWYQQALGQGPQFIFQYYEEEERQRGNFPDRFSGHQFPNYSSELNVNALLLGDSALYLCASSLEGDRVGETQYFGPGTRLLVL.

This chain uses TRBV12-5 with TRBJ1-1; TRBD1 is a possible D gene (6 bases). Per germline, CDR1 LGHNT and CDR2 FRNRAP. Trimming took off 0 bases at V and 6 bases at J, with 17 bases between the two ends. The CDR3 spans 16 residues. The CDR3 is CASGLVRSGGLSEAFF. The CDR3 region has the DNA TGTGCTAGTGGTTTGGTACGGTCGGGGGGCCTTTCTGAAGCTTTCTTT. The variable domain in full, completed from reference TRBV12-5 and TRBJ1-1, reads DARVTQTPRHKVTEMGQEVTMRCQPILGHNTVFWYRQTMMQGLELLAYFRNRAPLDDSGMPKDRFSAEMPDATLATLKIQPSEPRDSAVYFCASGLVRSGGLSEAFFGQGTRLTVV.